The 30 T cell receptor beta chains below were found in one sample sequenced in a study of cytotoxic CD8 clonotypes in ibrutinib-treated CLL. Assay used: immunoSEQ multiplex PCR; TCRdb lists only in-frame clones, some missing. The data contain 250,000 to 350,000 clones, more than 70% of them singletons. The sequencing here drew on PBMCs, taken at disease progression, from a patient treated with ibrutinib. Receptors were obtained from a human donor with chronic lymphocytic leukemia.

With regard to this clone: One junction end does not reproduce the germline sequence, and a read error may be involved. This chain uses TRBV5-4 with TRBJ2-5, with D unresolved. The germline V gene has CDR1 SGHNT and CDR2 YYREEE (reference sequence). CDR3 length: 11 amino acids. CDR3 DNA sequence: TGTGCCAGCAGGTTGGGCGAGACCCAGTACTTC. As protein: CASRLGETQYF.

This chain uses TRBV10-1 with TRBJ2-1; 9 nucleotides match TRBD2. CDR1 is WNHNN and CDR2 is SYGVQD in the germline V gene (reference sequence). Trimming took 1 base from V and 4 from J; bases not matched to a gene: 2. The CDR3 contains 15 residues. CDR3 in DNA: TGCGCCAGCAGTGAGTGGCGGGGGGGTTACAATGAGCAGTTCTTC. Its protein is CASSEWRGGYNEQFF.

In the case of this clone: One end of the junction is discordant with germline, which a read error may explain. The CDR3 nucleotides read TGTGCCAGCAGCATAGGGACAGGGGGCTTCTATGGCTACACCTTC. The encoded protein is CASSIGTGGFYGYTF. This sequence joins TRBV13 and TRBJ1-2; 12 nucleotides align to TRBD1. The CDR3 is 15 residues long. Germline CDR1 PRHDT, CDR2 FYEKMQ (reference sequence).

The chain combines TRBV7-9 with TRBJ2-5, with 7 bases fitting TRBD2. The CDR3 has 15 amino acids. The V and J ends lost 4 bases and 2 bases, in that order; junction bases with no gene match: 7. Germline V gene data show CDR1 as SEHNR and CDR2 as FQNEAQ (reference sequence). The CDR3 reads CASSSGLEKQETQYF. The CDR3 nucleotides read TGTGCCAGCAGCTCCGGACTAGAAAAACAAGAGACCCAGTACTTC.

V is TRBV6-6 and J is TRBJ2-5, with TRBD1 as a possible D gene (5 bases). V lost 0 bases to trimming and J lost 2 bases, with 7 bases between them. The CDR3 is made up of 14 amino acids. Germline V lookup: CDR1 MNHNY, CDR2 SVGAGI (reference sequence). The DNA of the CDR3 is TGTGCCAGCAGTTACTCGCCAGGGCAAGAGACCCAGTACTTC. It translates to CASSYSPGQETQYF.

The chain has TRBV7-6 and TRBJ1-3; 7 bases align to TRBD1. CDR3 length equals 15 residues. Germline V lookup: CDR1 SGHVS, CDR2 FNYEAQ. The V segment lost 1 base and the J segment 4 bases; nucleotides outside the gene matches: 4. DNA of the CDR3: TGTGCCAGCAGCTTAGGACAGGGATGGGGAAACACCATATATTTT. It encodes CASSLGQGWGNTIYF.

The J gene is TRBJ1-4, the V gene TRBV2, with a weak D call TRBD1 (5 bases). Trimming took off 3 bases at V and 7 bases at J, with 6 bases between the two ends. Germline-derived CDR1 and CDR2 are SNHLY and FYNNEI. The CDR3 is 12 amino acids. For the CDR3, the DNA is TGTGCCAGCAGTGACAGGGTTGAAAAACTGTTTTTT. This codes for CASSDRVEKLFF.

This chain joins TRBV19 and TRBJ2-7, with 8 bases identical to TRBD2. This CDR3 comprises 16 residues. Germline trimming cut 6 bases from V and 2 bases from J; bases unmatched to any gene: 12. Germline V CDR1 and CDR2: LNHDA, SQIVND (reference sequence). The CDR3 DNA is TGTGCCAGTAGCCTTCGTCTAGCGGGCAAAACCTACGAGCAGTACTTC. This gives the protein CASSLRLAGKTYEQYF.

This clone occurred once. The chain is built from TRBV7-9 and TRBJ2-7, with TRBD2 matching 8 bases. The CDR3 loop spans 14 amino acids. Germline loops: CDR1 SEHNR, CDR2 FQNEAQ (reference sequence). Trimming removed 5 bases from V and 6 bases from J; junction bases left unmatched: 9. In nucleotides, the CDR3 is TGTGCCAGCAGCGAAGCGGGAGCCCTCTCCGAGCAGTACTTC. It codes for CASSEAGALSEQYF.

V and J are TRBV15 and TRBJ2-7; D is perhaps TRBD1 (6 bases). The CDR3 is 17 residues long. Germline V gene lookup returns CDR1 LNHNV and CDR2 YYDKDF (reference sequence). Trimming cost V 0 bases and J 1 base, with 16 bases left between them. The CDR3 sequence: CATSRDSAGVVSYEQYF. DNA for the CDR3: TGTGCCACCAGCAGAGATTCAGCAGGGGTGGTGTCCTACGAGCAGTACTTC.

The chain uses TRBV5-1 and TRBJ2-3; 13 bases line up with TRBD2. Germline V gene data show CDR1 as SGHRS and CDR2 as YFSETQ. V was clipped by 1 base and J by 9 bases; unmatched bases: 5. This CDR3 has 15 residues. CDR3 DNA sequence: TGCGCCAGCAGCTTGTTGGGACTAGCGGGAAGCACGCAGTATTTT. It yields the protein CASSLLGLAGSTQYF.

This chain joins TRBV19 and TRBJ1-2; TRBD1 matches at 8 bases. CDR1 is LNHDA, CDR2 SQIVND, per germline (reference sequence). CDR3 size: 14 residues. V shed 1 base and J 5 bases; nucleotides not matched to a gene: 3. The CDR3 region is CASSIVRGRYGYTF. The CDR3 DNA reads as TGTGCCAGTAGTATAGTCAGGGGGCGATATGGCTACACCTTC.

The V and J genes are TRBV4-3 and TRBJ2-1, with 8 bases aligning to TRBD2. Germline V lookup: CDR1 LGHNA, CDR2 YSLEER. The CDR3 consists of 18 residues. V shed 2 bases and J 8 bases; nucleotides not matched to a gene: 17. CDR3 DNA sequence: TGCGCCAGCAGCCAATTTTTCAAGCGGGAGTCTAGGTTGGATGAGCAGTTCTTC. Translation gives CASSQFFKRESRLDEQFF.

This clone was seen only once. The chain uses TRBV7-2 and TRBJ2-7; no clear D gene. Germline loops: CDR1 SGHTA, CDR2 FQGNSA. The V end was cut by 1 base, the J end by 5 bases, with 9 bases between. The CDR3 covers 13 residues. The CDR3 DNA follows: TGTGCCAGCAGCTTAGGATTCATCGACGAGCAGTACTTC. This gives the protein CASSLGFIDEQYF.

The rearrangement joins TRBV29-1 to TRBJ1-2; D might be TRBD1 (6 bases). Trimming left V 6 bases short and J 8 bases short, with 16 bases between. Germline CDR1 is SQVTM and CDR2 is ANQGSEA. This CDR3 contains 12 residues. In DNA, the CDR3 is TGCAGCGTCCGAAACAGGGATCGAGGCTACACCTTC. Its translation: CSVRNRDRGYTF. The variable domain in full, completed from reference TRBV29-1 and TRBJ1-2, reads SAVISQKPSRDICQRGTSLTIQCQVDSQVTMMFWYRQQPGQSLTLIATANQGSEATYESGFVIDKFPISRPNLTFSTLTVSNMSPEDSSIYLCSVRNRDRGYTFGSGTRLTVV.

V and J are TRBV4-1 and TRBJ2-7; the match to TRBD1 covers 8 bases. Germline CDR1 MGHRA, CDR2 YSYEKL. This CDR3 has 15 residues. The J segment lost 2 bases and the V segment lost 4 bases, leaving 7 bases of the junction unmatched. The CDR3 reads CASSPRQGRTYEQYF. The CDR3, as DNA: TGCGCCAGCAGCCCCCGACAGGGGAGGACCTACGAGCAGTACTTC.

The chain is built from TRBV28 and TRBJ2-1; TRBD1 matches 7 bases. The trim removed 6 bases at V and 0 bases at J, leaving 14 bases unmatched. This CDR3 is built from 18 residues. Germline V gene sequence: CDR1 MDHEN, CDR2 SYDVKM. As DNA, the CDR3 is TGTGCCAGCAGATCCTCAAGGGGGCTCTTAGGCTCCTACAATGAGCAGTTCTTC. Its translation is CASRSSRGLLGSYNEQFF. Full variable domain (rest looked up from reference TRBV28 and TRBJ2-1): DVKVTQSSRYLVKRTGEKVFLECVQDMDHENMFWYRQDPGLGLRLIYFSYDVKMKEKGDIPEGYSVSREKKERFSLILESASTNQTSMYLCASRSSRGLLGSYNEQFFGPGTRLTVL.

The V gene is TRBV5-1, the J gene TRBJ1-1, with D possibly TRBD1 on 5 matching bases. Germline lookup yields CDR1 SGHRS and CDR2 YFSETQ. V dropped 5 bases and J dropped 1 base, with 12 bases sitting between them. This CDR3 comprises 14 residues. CDR3 sequence: CASSGRAGNTEAFF. The DNA of the CDR3 is TGCGCCAGCAGTGGCAGGGCGGGGAACACTGAAGCTTTCTTT. Full variable domain (missing parts from reference TRBV5-1 and TRBJ1-1): KAGVTQTPRYLIKTRGQQVTLSCSPISGHRSVSWYQQTPGQGLQFLFEYFSETQRNKGNFPGRFSGRQFSNSRSEMNVSTLELGDSALYLCASSGRAGNTEAFFGQGTRLTVV.

This clone has a handful of counts. CDR3 DNA sequence: TGTGCCATCAGTGAGCCCCGGGGCATTCGCGAGCAGTACTTC. This translates into CAISEPRGIREQYF. The chain employs TRBV10-3 and TRBJ2-7, with D possibly being TRBD1 or TRBD2 (5 bases each). V was pared by 2 bases and J by 6 bases, with 14 bases between. CDR3 length: 14 residues. Germline CDR1 reads ENHRY; CDR2 reads SYGVKD.

This clone was detected only once. This chain uses TRBV10-1 with TRBJ1-6; 7 nucleotides line up with TRBD1. The CDR3 runs 14 residues. Germline CDR1 WNHNN, CDR2 SYGVQD (reference sequence). V shed 5 bases, J shed 7 bases, and the junction held 5 bases outside the gene matches. The DNA of the CDR3 is TGCGCCAGCAGTAAGGGACAGTTGAATTCACCCCTCCACTTT. Its protein product is CASSKGQLNSPLHF.

V and J are TRBV9 and TRBJ2-2; no reliable D call. With 0 bases removed from V and 6 bases from J, the gap between germline ends came to 9 bases. This CDR3 has 14 residues. Germline V gives CDR1 SGDLS, CDR2 YYNGEE. The CDR3 loop reads CASSVAVLAGELFF. CDR3 in DNA: TGTGCCAGCAGCGTAGCAGTTTTAGCCGGGGAGCTGTTTTTT.

V gene TRBV19 combines with J gene TRBJ1-5; 8 bases are shared with TRBD1. Germline CDR1 is LNHDA and CDR2 is SQIVND (reference sequence). CDR3 length: 16 residues. Trimming at V came to 7 bases and at J to 6 bases, leaving 14 bases not matched to a gene. For the CDR3, the DNA is TGTGCCAGTATGTTGGGGCCGACAGGGGAAATTCAGCCCCAGCATTTT. This sequence encodes CASMLGPTGEIQPQHF.

The chain is built from TRBV18 and TRBJ2-4; 7 bases line up with TRBD1. The CDR3 has 15 residues. The V gene's germline CDR1 is KGHSH and CDR2 LQKENI. J gave up 4 bases and V 4 bases, and 7 bases lay outside the gene matches. CDR3 in DNA: TGTGCCAGCTCACTAAAGACAGGGATTAAAAACATTCAGTACTTC. This translates into CASSLKTGIKNIQYF. Full variable domain (missing parts from reference TRBV18 and TRBJ2-4): NAGVMQNPRHLVRRRGQEARLRCSPMKGHSHVYWYRQLPEEGLKFMVYLQKENIIDESGMPKERFSAEFPKEGPSILRIQQVVRGDSAAYFCASSLKTGIKNIQYFGAGTRLSVL.

In this sample, this clone turned up a few times. This chain joins TRBV23-1 and TRBJ2-7; 9 nucleotides agree with TRBD2. TRBV23-1 is recorded as an ORF, its role being uncertain. Trimming at V came to 0 bases and at J to 2 bases, leaving 8 bases not matched to a gene. The length of the CDR3 is 17 residues. CDR3 protein: CASSQSVGSGSPYEQYF. The CDR3, as DNA: TGCGCCAGCAGTCAATCGGTCGGTAGCGGGAGCCCCTACGAGCAGTACTTC.

The CDR3 loop is CSVIKDGSSYNEQFF. CDR3 sequence (DNA): TGCAGCGTGATCAAGGACGGGAGCTCCTACAATGAGCAGTTCTTC. This chain connects TRBV29-1 to TRBJ2-1; D possibly corresponds to TRBD2 (6 bases). CDR1 and CDR2 (germline): SQVTM, ANQGSEA. The CDR3 has 15 residues. V was shortened by 6 bases and J by 0 bases, with 15 bases between the two germline ends.

The chain carries TRBV5-6 and TRBJ1-5, with a tentative D call TRBD1 (5 bases). V lost 0 bases and J lost 7, with 11 bases in between. Germline V gives CDR1 SGHDT, CDR2 YYEEEE. The length of the CDR3 is 14 residues. The CDR3 DNA sequence: TGTGCCAGCAGCTTGGCAATCGGGACCCAGCCCCAGCATTTT. This translates into CASSLAIGTQPQHF.

This chain connects TRBV18 to TRBJ2-2; TRBD1 aligns across 8 bases. J was trimmed by 1 base and V by 2 bases; bases with no gene match: 9. Germline V gene lookup returns CDR1 KGHSH and CDR2 LQKENI. The CDR3 totals 18 residues. CDR3 DNA sequence: TGTGCCAGCTCACCATACCATGTCGGGACAGGGAACACCGGGGAGCTGTTTTTT. It specifies CASSPYHVGTGNTGELFF.

V gene TRBV4-1 combines with J gene TRBJ1-4, with unresolved D. The CDR3 has 14 amino acids. V was pared by 3 bases and J by 8 bases, with 13 bases between. Germline V lookup: CDR1 MGHRA, CDR2 YSYEKL. Here the CDR3 DNA reads TGCGCCAGCAGCCAGTCACGCAGAGAGGAAAAACTGTTTTTT. Protein: CASSQSRREEKLFF.

This clone was detected only a few times. The chain employs TRBV27 and TRBJ2-1, with D possibly matching TRBD2 (5 bases). The germline gives CDR1 MNHEY, CDR2 SMNVEV (reference sequence). V gave up 2 bases and J gave up 0 bases, with 11 bases separating them. CDR3 length: 16 residues. The CDR3 sequence is CASSLMRASSYNEQFF. The CDR3 DNA sequence: TGTGCCAGCAGTTTAATGCGGGCGAGCTCCTACAATGAGCAGTTCTTC.

This sequence joins TRBV19 and TRBJ1-2; 12 bases are shared with TRBD1. Germline CDR1 LNHDA, CDR2 SQIVND (reference sequence). V was pared by 6 bases and J by 4 bases, with 3 bases of the junction left unmatched. CDR3 size: 14 residues. In DNA, the CDR3 is TGTGCCAGTAGGGGACAGGGGGCGAGCTATGGCTACACCTTC. This translates into CASRGQGASYGYTF.